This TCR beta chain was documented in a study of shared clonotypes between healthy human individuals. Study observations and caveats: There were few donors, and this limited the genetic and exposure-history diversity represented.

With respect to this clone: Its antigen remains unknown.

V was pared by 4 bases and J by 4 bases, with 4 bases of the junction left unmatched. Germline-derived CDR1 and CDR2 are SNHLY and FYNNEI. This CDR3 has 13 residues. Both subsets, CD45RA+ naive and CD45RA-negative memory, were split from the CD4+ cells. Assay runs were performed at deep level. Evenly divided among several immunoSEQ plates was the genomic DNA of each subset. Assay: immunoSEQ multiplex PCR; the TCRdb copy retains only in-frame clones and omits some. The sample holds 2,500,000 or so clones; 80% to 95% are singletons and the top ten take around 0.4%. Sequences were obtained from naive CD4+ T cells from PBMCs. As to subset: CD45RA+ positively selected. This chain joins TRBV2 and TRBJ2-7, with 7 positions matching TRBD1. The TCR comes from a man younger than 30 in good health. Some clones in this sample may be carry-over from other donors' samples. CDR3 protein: CASSGETGYEQYF. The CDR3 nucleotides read TGTGCCAGCAGTGGAGAGACAGGGTACGAGCAGTACTTC.